This T cell receptor (beta chain) was recovered during a study of control samples from healthy donors and cancer patients. Using immunoSEQ multiplex PCR, the repertoire was profiled, and TCRdb retains in-frame clones only, with some absent. The table includes 120,000 to 150,000 clones, roughly nine tenths detected once. This clone has just one count. The specimen was blood. This TCR derives from a man aged 30 to 39 in good health.

The CDR3 is CATSDIRNSPLHF. In DNA, the CDR3 is TGTGCCACCAGCGACATTCGGAATTCACCCCTCCACTTT. V gene TRBV15 combines with J gene TRBJ1-6; D unclear. V lost 5 bases and J lost 7, with 9 bases in between. The CDR3 is 13 residues long. The germline V gene encodes CDR1 LNHNV and CDR2 YYDKDF (reference sequence). The full variable domain, in which reference TRBV15 and TRBJ1-6 provide the parts outside the CDR3, is DAMVIQNPRYQVTQFGKPVTLSCSQTLNHNVMYWYQQKSSQAPKLLFHYYDKDFNNEADTPDNFQSRRPNTSFCFLDIRSPGLGDTAMYLCATSDIRNSPLHFGNGTRLTVT.